This T cell receptor beta chain was found in a study of T cell changes during pregnancy in multiple sclerosis. The CDR3 has 14 residues. The V end lost 6 bases, the J end lost 2 bases, and 13 bases lay between the germline ends. Germline CDR1 SEHNR, CDR2 FQNEAQ (reference sequence). Sequenced by immunoSEQ multiplex PCR; TCRdb stores in-frame clones only, minus some. Of 66,000 or so clones listed, about 90% were seen once; the top ten hold 0.7% to 0.9%. The TCR originated in a female donor in good health, enrolled as a control in a pregnancy study. The chain has TRBV7-9 and TRBJ1-1; possible D gene TRBD1, 5 bases. Specimen: peripheral blood, collected in the first trimester of pregnancy. CDR3 residues: CASSRSGANTEAFF. In DNA, the CDR3 is TGTGCCAGCAGTAGAAGTGGGGCCAACACTGAAGCTTTCTTT.